The 2 T cell receptor beta chains reported below all come from one sample, sequenced in a study of blood T cell repertoires in COVID-19. Clones were read by immunoSEQ multiplex PCR, and TCRdb kept only the in-frame ones, dropping some. Counted here are about 75,000 clones, 90% occurring once; the ten biggest clones make up 6.9%. The sequenced sample was peripheral blood. All receptors come from a human donor in a cohort sampled during active COVID-19.

This chain's CDR3 is CASSIALTRRAEQYF. The CDR3 DNA reads as TGTGCCAGTAGTATAGCCCTGACTAGGAGGGCCGAGCAGTACTTC. The genes are TRBV19 and TRBJ2-7; D is perhaps TRBD2 (6 bases). The germline V gene encodes CDR1 LNHDA and CDR2 SQIVND (reference sequence). V was cut by 1 base and J by 6 bases, with 16 bases left in between. The CDR3 is 15 amino acids.

V gene TRBV7-2 combines with J gene TRBJ2-1; TRBD2 aligns across 9 bases. Germline V gene data show CDR1 as SGHTA and CDR2 as FQGNSA. V shed 7 bases, J shed 3 bases, and the junction held 7 bases outside the gene matches. CDR3 length equals 15 residues. CDR3 protein: CASTPELAGYNEQFF. CDR3 in DNA: TGTGCCAGCACCCCCGAACTAGCGGGCTACAATGAGCAGTTCTTC.